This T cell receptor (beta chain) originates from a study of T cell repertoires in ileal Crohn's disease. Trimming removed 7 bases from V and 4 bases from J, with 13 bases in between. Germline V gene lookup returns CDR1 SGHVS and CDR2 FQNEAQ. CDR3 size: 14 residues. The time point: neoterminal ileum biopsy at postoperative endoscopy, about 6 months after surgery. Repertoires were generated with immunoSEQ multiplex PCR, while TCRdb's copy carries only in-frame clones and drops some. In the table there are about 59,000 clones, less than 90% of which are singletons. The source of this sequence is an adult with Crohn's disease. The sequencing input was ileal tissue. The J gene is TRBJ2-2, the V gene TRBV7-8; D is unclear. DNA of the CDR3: TGTGCCAGCACCTCGGGTTTTACCACCGGGGAGCTGTTTTTT. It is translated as CASTSGFTTGELFF.